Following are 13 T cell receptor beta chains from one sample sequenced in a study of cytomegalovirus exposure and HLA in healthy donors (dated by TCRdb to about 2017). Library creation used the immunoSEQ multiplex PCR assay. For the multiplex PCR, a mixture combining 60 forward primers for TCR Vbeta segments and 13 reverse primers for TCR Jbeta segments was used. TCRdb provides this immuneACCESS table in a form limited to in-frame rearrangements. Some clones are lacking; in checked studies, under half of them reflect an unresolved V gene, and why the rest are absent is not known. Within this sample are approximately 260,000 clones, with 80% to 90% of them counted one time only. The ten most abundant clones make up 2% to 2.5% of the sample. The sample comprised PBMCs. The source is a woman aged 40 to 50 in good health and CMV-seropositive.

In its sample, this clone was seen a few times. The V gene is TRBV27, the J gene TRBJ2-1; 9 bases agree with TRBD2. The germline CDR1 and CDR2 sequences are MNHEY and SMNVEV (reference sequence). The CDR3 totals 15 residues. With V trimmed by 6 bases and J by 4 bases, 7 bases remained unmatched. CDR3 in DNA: TGTGCCAGCAGGGATAGCGGGAGTGCGTACAATGAGCAGTTCTTC. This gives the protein CASRDSGSAYNEQFF.

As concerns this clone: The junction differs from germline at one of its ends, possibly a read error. The CDR3 region is CSVEGQGLGYGYTF. The CDR3 nucleotides read TGCAGCGTAGAAGGACAGGGGCTCGGCTATGGCTACACCTTC. This chain joins TRBV29-1 and TRBJ1-2; 9 bases are shared with TRBD1. Germline CDR1 SQVTM, CDR2 ANQGSEA. The CDR3 extends over 14 amino acids.

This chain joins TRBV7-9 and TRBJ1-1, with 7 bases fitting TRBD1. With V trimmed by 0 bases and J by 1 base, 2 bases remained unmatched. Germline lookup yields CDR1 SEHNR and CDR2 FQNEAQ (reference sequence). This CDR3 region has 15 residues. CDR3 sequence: CASSLAEGANTEAFF. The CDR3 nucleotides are TGTGCCAGCAGCTTAGCAGAGGGGGCGAACACTGAAGCTTTCTTT. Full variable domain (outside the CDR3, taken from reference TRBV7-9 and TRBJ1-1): DTGVSQNPRHKITKRGQNVTFRCDPISEHNRLYWYRQTLGQGPEFLTYFQNEAQLEKSRLLSDRFSAERPKGSFSTLEIQRTEQGDSAMYLCASSLAEGANTEAFFGQGTRLTVV.

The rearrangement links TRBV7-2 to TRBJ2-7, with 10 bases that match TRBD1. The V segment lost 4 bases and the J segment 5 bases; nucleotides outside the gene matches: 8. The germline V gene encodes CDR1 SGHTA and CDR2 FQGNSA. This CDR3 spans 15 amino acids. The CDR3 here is CASSSRDRGFDEQYF. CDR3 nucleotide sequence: TGTGCCAGCAGCTCCCGGGACAGGGGCTTTGACGAGCAGTACTTC.

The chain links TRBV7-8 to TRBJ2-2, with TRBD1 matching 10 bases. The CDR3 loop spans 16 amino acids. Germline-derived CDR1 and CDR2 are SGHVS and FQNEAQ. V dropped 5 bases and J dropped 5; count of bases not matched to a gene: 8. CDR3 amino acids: CASSPLDRGRTGELFF. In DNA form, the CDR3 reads TGTGCCAGCAGCCCCCTGGACAGGGGGAGAACCGGGGAGCTGTTTTTT.

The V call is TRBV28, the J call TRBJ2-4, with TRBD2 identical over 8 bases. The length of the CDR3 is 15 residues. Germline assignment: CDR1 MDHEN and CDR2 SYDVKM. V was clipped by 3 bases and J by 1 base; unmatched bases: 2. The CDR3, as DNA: TGTGCCAGCAGTTTCGGGGGGGCGGCCAAAAACATTCAGTACTTC. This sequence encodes CASSFGGAAKNIQYF.

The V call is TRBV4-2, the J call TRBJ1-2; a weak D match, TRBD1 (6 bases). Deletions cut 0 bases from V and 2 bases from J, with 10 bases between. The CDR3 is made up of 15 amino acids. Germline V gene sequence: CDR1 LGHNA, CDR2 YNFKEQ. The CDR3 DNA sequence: TGTGCCAGCAGCCAAGAGGCAGGGGCGAACTATGGCTACACCTTC. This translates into CASSQEAGANYGYTF.

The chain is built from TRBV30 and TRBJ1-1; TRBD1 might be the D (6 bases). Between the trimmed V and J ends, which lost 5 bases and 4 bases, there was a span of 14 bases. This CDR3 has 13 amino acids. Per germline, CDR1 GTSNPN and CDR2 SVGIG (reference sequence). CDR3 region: CAWEARGSTEAFF. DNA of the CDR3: TGTGCCTGGGAGGCCAGGGGATCCACTGAAGCTTTCTTT.

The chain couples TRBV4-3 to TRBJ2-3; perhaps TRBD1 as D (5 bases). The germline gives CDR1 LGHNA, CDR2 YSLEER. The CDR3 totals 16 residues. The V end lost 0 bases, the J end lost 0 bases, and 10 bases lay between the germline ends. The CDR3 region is CASSQEWGGSTDTQYF. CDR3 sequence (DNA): TGCGCCAGCAGCCAAGAGTGGGGCGGCAGCACAGATACGCAGTATTTT.

The CDR3 DNA is TGCGCCAGCAGCGTTTACGGGACAACTGAAGCTTTCTTT. This translates into CASSVYGTTEAFF. This chain joins TRBV5-1 and TRBJ1-1, with D perhaps matching TRBD1 (6 bases). The CDR3 is 13 residues long. Germline V gene sequence: CDR1 SGHRS, CDR2 YFSETQ. V shed 4 bases and J shed 5 bases, with 12 bases lying between them.

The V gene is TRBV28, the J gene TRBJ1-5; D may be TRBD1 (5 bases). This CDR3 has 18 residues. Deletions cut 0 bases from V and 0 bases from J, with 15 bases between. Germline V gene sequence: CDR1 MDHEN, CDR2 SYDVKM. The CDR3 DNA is TGTGCCAGCAGTTTATGGGGCAGGGTGGCGGATAGCAATCAGCCCCAGCATTTT. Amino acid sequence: CASSLWGRVADSNQPQHF.

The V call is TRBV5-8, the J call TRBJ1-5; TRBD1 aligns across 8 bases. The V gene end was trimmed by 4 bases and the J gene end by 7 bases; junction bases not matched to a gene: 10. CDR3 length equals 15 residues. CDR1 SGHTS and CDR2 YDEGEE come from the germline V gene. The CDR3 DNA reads TGTGCCAGCAGCGTTGGACAGGGTTTCAGACAGCCCCAGCATTTT. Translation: CASSVGQGFRQPQHF. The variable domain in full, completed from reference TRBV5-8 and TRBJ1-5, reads EAGVTQSPTHLIKTRGQQATLRCSPISGHTSVYWYQQALGLGLQFLLWYDEGEERNRGNFPPRFSGRQFPNYSSELNVNALELEDSALYLCASSVGQGFRQPQHFGDGTRLSIL.

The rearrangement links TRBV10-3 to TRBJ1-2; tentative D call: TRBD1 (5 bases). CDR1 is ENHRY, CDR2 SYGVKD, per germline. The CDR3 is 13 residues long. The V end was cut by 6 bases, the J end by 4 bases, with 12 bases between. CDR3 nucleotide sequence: TGTGCCATCAGGCCAGGGATAGGCTATGGCTACACCTTC. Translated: CAIRPGIGYGYTF.